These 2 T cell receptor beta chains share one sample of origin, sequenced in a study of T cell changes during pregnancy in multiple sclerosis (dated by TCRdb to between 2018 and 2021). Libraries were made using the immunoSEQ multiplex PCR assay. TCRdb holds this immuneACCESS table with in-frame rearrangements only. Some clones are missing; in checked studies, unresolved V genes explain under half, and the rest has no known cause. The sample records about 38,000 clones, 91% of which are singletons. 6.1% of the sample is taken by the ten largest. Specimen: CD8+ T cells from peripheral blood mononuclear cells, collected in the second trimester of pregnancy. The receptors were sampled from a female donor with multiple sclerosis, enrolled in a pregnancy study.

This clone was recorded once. The CDR3 coding sequence is TGTGCCAGCAGTGATTTTTCAGGGGGCGCGTACACTGAAGCTTTCTTT. It specifies CASSDFSGGAYTEAFF. This chain links TRBV25-1 with TRBJ1-1; TRBD1 aligns across 8 bases. J lost 3 bases, V lost 3 bases, and 9 bases had no gene match. The length of the CDR3 is 16 residues. Germline-derived CDR1 and CDR2 are MGHDK and SYGVNS.

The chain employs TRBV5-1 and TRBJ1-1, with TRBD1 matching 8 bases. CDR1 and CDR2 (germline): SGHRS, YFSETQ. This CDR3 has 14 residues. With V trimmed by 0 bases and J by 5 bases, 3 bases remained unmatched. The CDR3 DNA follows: TGCGCCAGCAGCTTGGACAGGGGGGAAACTGAAGCTTTCTTT. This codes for CASSLDRGETEAFF.